The 10 T cell receptor beta chains presented below share a single source sample, sequenced in a study of T cell changes during pregnancy in multiple sclerosis. Clones were read by immunoSEQ multiplex PCR, and TCRdb kept only the in-frame ones, dropping some. The table includes 85,000 to 95,000 clones, about nine tenths detected once. The sequencing used peripheral blood, collected after pregnancy. All receptors come from a female donor in good health, enrolled as a control in a pregnancy study.

The genes are TRBV7-8 and TRBJ1-6; no reliable D call. The ends were cut back, 8 bases at V and 9 bases at J, with 5 bases in the middle. In germline, CDR1 is SGHVS, CDR2 FQNEAQ. The CDR3 extends over 10 amino acids. The DNA of the CDR3 is TGTGCCAGCGGTAGTTCACCCCTCCACTTT. This sequence encodes CASGSSPLHF.

The rearrangement links TRBV18 to TRBJ1-1, with 8 nucleotides matching TRBD1. Per the germline V gene, CDR1 is KGHSH and CDR2 is LQKENI. V lost 4 bases to trimming and J lost 2 bases; unmatched junction nucleotides: 3. The CDR3 is 14 amino acids. The CDR3 here is CASSRDRKNTEAFF. CDR3 nucleotide sequence: TGTGCCAGCTCACGGGACAGGAAAAACACTGAAGCTTTCTTT.

The V gene is TRBV4-3, the J gene TRBJ1-2, with D uncertain. Between the trimmed V and J ends, which lost 0 bases and 4 bases, there was a span of 12 bases. The CDR3 totals 15 residues. CDR1 and CDR2 from the germline V gene are LGHNA and YSLEER. DNA of the CDR3: TGCGCCAGCAGCCAAGATGTAACAGAAAGCTATGGCTACACCTTC. It encodes CASSQDVTESYGYTF.

The CDR3 sequence: CASSLNPRDSAYEQYF. In DNA, the CDR3 is TGTGCCAGCAGTTTAAACCCCAGGGATTCGGCCTACGAGCAGTACTTC. This chain uses TRBV28 with TRBJ2-7; D is perhaps TRBD1 (5 bases). V was shortened by 2 bases and J by 2 bases, with 16 bases between the two germline ends. The germline gives CDR1 MDHEN, CDR2 SYDVKM. The CDR3 runs 16 residues. Combining the CDR3 with reference TRBV28 and TRBJ2-7 gives the whole variable domain DVKVTQSSRYLVKRTGEKVFLECVQDMDHENMFWYRQDPGLGLRLIYFSYDVKMKEKGDIPEGYSVSREKKERFSLILESASTNQTSMYLCASSLNPRDSAYEQYFGPGTRLTVT.

The chain employs TRBV11-2 and TRBJ1-2; 8 positions agree with TRBD1. This CDR3 spans 14 amino acids. The germline V gene encodes CDR1 SGHAT and CDR2 FQNNGV. Trimming removed 3 bases from V and 6 bases from J; junction bases left unmatched: 6. Written as DNA, the CDR3 is TGTGCCAGCAGCTTCTACCAGGGGGCTGATGGCTACACCTTC. Encoded protein: CASSFYQGADGYTF.

This rearrangement joins TRBV4-2 to TRBJ1-2; no clear D gene. Trimming cost V 0 bases and J 0 bases, with 11 bases left between them. The CDR3 sequence is 16 residues long. Germline loops: CDR1 LGHNA, CDR2 YNFKEQ. CDR3 nucleotide sequence: TGTGCCAGCAGCCAAGACTTTGGAGCGGCTAACTATGGCTACACCTTC. Amino acid sequence: CASSQDFGAANYGYTF.

The CDR3 coding sequence is TGTGCCAGCAGTTCCCCCAAGGCAGGGGCTAGAAACATTCAGTACTTC. This sequence encodes CASSSPKAGARNIQYF. The chain joins TRBV28 to TRBJ2-4; D may be TRBD1 (6 bases). V dropped 4 bases and J dropped 6 bases, with 19 bases sitting between them. Looked up from germline, CDR1 is MDHEN and CDR2 is SYDVKM. The CDR3 runs 16 residues.

This chain joins TRBV7-9 and TRBJ2-1; possibly TRBD1 for D (6 bases). This CDR3 contains 15 residues. Trimming left V 3 bases short and J 5 bases short, with 14 bases between. In germline, CDR1 is SEHNR, CDR2 FQNEAQ (reference sequence). The chain's CDR3 is CASSLSRDTNNEQFF. CDR3 nucleotides: TGTGCCAGCAGCTTGTCCCGGGACACCAACAATGAGCAGTTCTTC.

V gene TRBV30 combines with J gene TRBJ2-7; TRBD1 is a possible D gene (5 bases). Germline V gene data show CDR1 as GTSNPN and CDR2 as SVGIG (reference sequence). Trimming removed 1 base from V and 3 bases from J, with 13 bases in between. This CDR3 is built from 14 residues. The CDR3 DNA reads TGTGCCTGGAGTGATCAAGACAGAGTCTACGAGCAGTACTTC. Protein product: CAWSDQDRVYEQYF.

The chain links TRBV9 to TRBJ2-5; 10 bases map to TRBD1. In germline, CDR1 is SGDLS, CDR2 YYNGEE. V trimming: 0 bases; J trimming: 5 bases; junction bases outside the gene matches: 4. The CDR3 extends over 15 amino acids. The CDR3 loop reads CASSVAGQGLETQYF. CDR3 DNA: TGTGCCAGCAGCGTAGCGGGACAGGGGTTGGAGACCCAGTACTTC.